What follows are 6 T cell receptor beta chains derived from one specimen sequenced in a study of beta chain features in type 1 diabetes. Study-wide points: Shorter TCRB CDR3s, moderately but significantly so, marked every one of the four CD4+ subsets in Type 1 diabetes patients.

Antigens for these TCRs are unknown. Reverse transcription of all isolated RNA meant that expressed TCRB transcripts were sequenced. Repertoires were generated with immunoSEQ multiplex PCR, while TCRdb's copy carries only in-frame clones and drops some. The data show hundreds of thousands of clones, with 10% to 15% seen just once and 0.0095% to 0.011% held by the top ten. Sequencing was carried out using naive CD4+ T cells from blood. These receptors all come from a woman between 18 and 29 years old with type 1 diabetes.

This clone was detected a few times. The chain joins TRBV25-1 to TRBJ1-2; 11 positions agree with TRBD1. CDR3 size: 15 residues. The J segment lost 6 bases and the V segment lost 4 bases, leaving 7 bases of the junction unmatched. The germline gives CDR1 MGHDK, CDR2 SYGVNS. CDR3 sequence (DNA): TGTGCCAGCAGTGGTGCCGGACAGGGGGCCGATGGCTACACCTTC. Amino acids: CASSGAGQGADGYTF.

The gene calls are TRBV18 and TRBJ2-5; the D is unclear. V was shortened by 3 bases and J by 1 base, with 6 bases between the two germline ends. From germline, CDR1 is KGHSH and CDR2 LQKENI. The CDR3 runs to 13 residues. The CDR3 DNA reads TGTGCCAGCTCACCCTTAATCCAAGAGACCCAGTACTTC. Its translation is CASSPLIQETQYF.

The chain carries TRBV5-1 and TRBJ1-3; no clear D gene. The germline V gene has CDR1 SGHRS and CDR2 YFSETQ. Trimming pared 0 bases from V and 1 base from J, leaving 5 bases between. The CDR3 length is 14 residues. In DNA, the CDR3 is TGCGCCAGCAGCTTGGGGCAGTCTGGAAACACCATATATTTT. Its translation: CASSLGQSGNTIYF.

This clone turned up a few times. V usage is TRBV4-2 and J usage is TRBJ1-1; D call uncertain. The germline V gene encodes CDR1 LGHNA and CDR2 YNFKEQ. The CDR3 contains 14 residues. Trimming took 5 bases from V and 4 from J, leaving 14 bases between them. The CDR3 sequence is CASSSIGRGTEAFF. DNA for the CDR3: TGTGCCAGCAGCAGCATCGGCCGGGGCACTGAAGCTTTCTTT.

The chain employs TRBV11-2 and TRBJ1-1; D gene uncertain. Germline V lookup: CDR1 SGHAT, CDR2 FQNNGV. This CDR3 contains 13 residues. Trimming took 6 bases from V and 7 from J, leaving 15 bases between them. The chain's CDR3 is CASSPFFGGEAFF. CDR3 bases: TGTGCCAGCAGTCCTTTTTTTGGCGGTGAAGCTTTCTTT.

This clone was seen only a few times. The chain combines TRBV7-9 with TRBJ1-1; 7 nucleotides agree with TRBD1. V shed 1 base, J shed 7 bases, and the junction held 3 bases outside the gene matches. The germline gives CDR1 SEHNR, CDR2 FQNEAQ (reference sequence). The CDR3 contains 13 residues. This CDR3 reads CASSLVGDSEAFF. The DNA for the CDR3 is TGTGCCAGCAGCTTAGTTGGGGACAGTGAAGCTTTCTTT.